Listed below are T cell receptor beta chains from one sample, sequenced in a study of patients and donors after allogeneic stem cell transplantation. TCRdb itself ran the RT-PCR reads through MiXCR, one entry per CDR3 protein. This table holds about a million distinct CDR3 sequences, 18% found once. The sequenced sample consisted of blood, either unsorted or a sorted T cell fraction (not recorded which). Receptors were obtained from a human donor who was either an allogeneic HSCT recipient or a stem cell or donor lymphocyte infusion donor (not recorded which). It is not recorded whose cells these are; they may come from a transplant donor. Each CDR3 is given without its conserved first and last residue. Fields, in order: V gene, J gene, CDR3 protein.

TRBV4-1	TRBJ2-1	ASSPAPGYYNEQF
TRBV5-1	TRBJ2-7	ASSLTPGVTYEQY
TRBV20-1	TRBJ2-3	SARDLGFPTQY
TRBV24-1	TRBJ2-4	GDGAKNIQY
TRBV6-2/TRBV6-3	TRBJ2-7	ASSYHTPASAEQY
TRBV12-3/TRBV12-4	TRBJ1-1	ASILAGSNTEAF
TRBV5-1	TRBJ2-2	ASSLVGKTGELF
TRBV18	TRBJ1-2	ASSPASQGIYGYT
TRBV4-2	TRBJ2-7	ASSRVRDRGSEQY
TRBV5-1	TRBJ2-4	ASSYEGAGGGNIQY
TRBV12-3/TRBV12-4	TRBJ2-7	ASSSDYVYEQY
TRBV9	TRBJ1-6	ASSQGQLDSPLH
TRBV20-1	TRBJ2-3	SAPAADTQY
TRBV27	TRBJ2-1	ASSFTTGGPYNEQF
TRBV27	TRBJ2-7	ASSFTGGHSYEQY
TRBV2	TRBJ2-7	ASKGRNSEQY
TRBV20-1	TRBJ1-4	SARVGGRTNEKLF
TRBV12-3/TRBV12-4	TRBJ1-5	ASSPRLGGSNQPQH
TRBV10-3	TRBJ2-3	AIRSGPTPSDTQY
TRBV2	TRBJ1-6	ASSPQGTMGSPLH
TRBV18	TRBJ1-1	ASSRDGEAF
TRBV20-1	TRBJ2-1	SAGHSGSVYNEQF
TRBV10-3	TRBJ1-1	AISESDQIISF
TRBV2	TRBJ2-3	ASSPGGSADTQY
TRBV12-3/TRBV12-4	TRBJ2-2	ASSPLGQNTGELF
TRBV5-1	TRBJ2-3	ASSQTSGSRDTQY
TRBV30	TRBJ2-7	AGAPSGAYEQY
TRBV4-2	TRBJ2-3	ASSQVEQVTDTQY
TRBV5-1	TRBJ2-5	ASSTGSRGKETQY
TRBV12-3/TRBV12-4	TRBJ2-1	ASTSGLAGGPPSYNEQF
TRBV12-3/TRBV12-4	TRBJ2-3	ASTTWGGADTQY
TRBV20-1	TRBJ2-3	SASFDAADTQY
TRBV7-9	TRBJ1-3	ASSPKTDLNTIY
TRBV6-1	TRBJ2-7	ASSDEVPHEQY
TRBV20-1	TRBJ1-6	SAAPGGSYNSPLH
TRBV12-3/TRBV12-4	TRBJ2-7	ASRPGTGLGQY
TRBV10-3	TRBJ2-3	AISGTSGPTDTQY
TRBV3-1	TRBJ2-7	ASSQVEQY
TRBV7-2	TRBJ1-5	ASSLAGERPQH
TRBV9	TRBJ2-3	ASSVGEGQGADTQY
TRBV7-9	TRBJ1-2	ASSAPGGNYGYT
TRBV11-2	TRBJ2-7	ASSLYGRDTLLDSYEQY
TRBV24-1	TRBJ1-1	ATSDQGREAF
TRBV6-4	TRBJ1-5	ASSDWVRGQGRVYQPQH
TRBV24-1	TRBJ2-1	ATSEVGTSGLYNEQF
TRBV4-3	TRBJ2-2	ASSLRLAGGTGELF
TRBV2	TRBJ1-1	ASSTPGPMNTEAF
TRBV5-1	TRBJ1-2	ASSVGKGGYGYT
TRBV12-3/TRBV12-4	TRBJ2-7	ASSWGLGGSYEQY
TRBV12-3/TRBV12-4	TRBJ2-1	ASRRTSGGTGQF
TRBV14	TRBJ1-1	ASSPLTGSNTEAF
TRBV2	TRBJ2-3	ASLSGRVDTQY
TRBV20-1	TRBJ2-7	SARAVGRSYEQY
TRBV2	TRBJ1-2	ASSEQRQSYGYT
TRBV6-1	TRBJ1-1	ASSPPDRAAEAF
TRBV5-1	TRBJ2-3	ASSPARSGGADTQY